This T cell receptor (beta chain) was profiled in a study of blood T cell repertoires in COVID-19. The CDR3 covers 14 residues. In germline, CDR1 is SGHAT, CDR2 FQNNGV. Trimming shortened V by 0 bases and J by 5 bases, and 5 bases separated the two germline ends. Authors' analysis steps: Amplification of reference gene primers was used by the study to estimate nucleated cell counts. The assay was immunoSEQ multiplex PCR, and TCRdb's table has in-frame clones only and misses some. V and J calls and clone size are copied from that table; D and trimming were computed from the DNA. The sample records some 45,000 clones, 80% to 90% being singletons.

Material: peripheral blood. This TCR derives from a man aged 60 to 69 with active COVID-19. This chain connects TRBV11-2 to TRBJ1-6; D uncertain. The CDR3 protein is CASSLDRNNSPLHF. The DNA for the CDR3 is TGTGCCAGCAGCTTAGACAGGAATAATTCACCCCTCCACTTT.